One sample yielded the 6 T cell receptor beta chains listed below, sequenced in a study of control samples from healthy donors and cancer patients. Only in-frame clones appear in the TCRdb table, and some are missing; sequencing was by immunoSEQ multiplex PCR. The sample has roughly 94,000 clones, approximately 84% seen once. The material sequenced was PBMCs. The receptors were gathered from an older man with lung cancer.

The gene calls are TRBV2 and TRBJ2-7; 8 bases fit TRBD1. This CDR3 comprises 14 residues. From germline, CDR1 is SNHLY and CDR2 FYNNEI. V was pared by 7 bases and J by 4 bases, with 9 bases of the junction left unmatched. The CDR3 spells CASTARTGPYEQYF. CDR3 nucleotide sequence: TGTGCCAGCACCGCTCGGACAGGGCCATACGAGCAGTACTTC.

This clone was recorded a few times. V usage is TRBV3-1 (or the pseudogene TRBV3-2) and J usage is TRBJ2-5; D might be TRBD1 (6 bases). V lost 1 base and J 2 bases, leaving 14 bases between the germline ends. The germline gives CDR1 LGHDT, CDR2 YNNKEL (reference sequence). The CDR3 is 16 amino acids. CDR3 bases: TGTGCCAGCAGCCAAGCAACGGGGACACTACAAGAGACCCAGTACTTC. Protein product: CASSQATGTLQETQYF.

This clone turned up a few times. The chain employs TRBV10-2 and TRBJ1-3, with 8 bases matching TRBD1. This CDR3 region has 17 residues. Germline-derived CDR1 and CDR2 are WSHSY and SAAADI. V lost 6 bases, J lost 0 bases, and 10 bases stayed unmatched. CDR3 loop: CASRAPGQASSGNTIYF. CDR3 nucleotide sequence: TGCGCCAGCAGGGCCCCGGGACAGGCTTCCTCTGGAAACACCATATATTTT.

This clone has just a few counts. The gene calls are TRBV10-2 and TRBJ2-7, with 9 bases matching TRBD1. With 6 bases clipped from V and 7 bases from J, the junction kept 7 bases outside the gene matches. Germline loops: CDR1 WSHSY, CDR2 SAAADI. The CDR3 sequence is 13 residues long. CDR3 coding DNA: TGCGCCAGCAGCGACAGGGGGGGCTGGGAGCAGTACTTC. Translated: CASSDRGGWEQYF.

This clone was seen only once. The genes are TRBV6-5 and TRBJ2-1, with TRBD2 identical over 8 bases. Trimming at V came to 1 base and at J to 4 bases, leaving 6 bases not matched to a gene. The CDR3 has 16 residues. Germline loops: CDR1 MNHEY, CDR2 SVGAGI. CDR3 DNA: TGTGCCAGCAGTTACTTACGGGGACTAGATTACAATGAGCAGTTCTTC. Encoded protein: CASSYLRGLDYNEQFF.

This clone appeared a few times. The V gene is TRBV9, the J gene TRBJ2-7, with D perhaps matching TRBD2 (5 bases). Germline CDR1 SGDLS, CDR2 YYNGEE. Trimming removed 4 bases from V and 9 bases from J, with 11 bases in between. The CDR3 has 11 residues. In DNA form, the CDR3 reads TGTGCCAGCAGCCCGAATACTAGGCAGTACTTC. This translates into CASSPNTRQYF.